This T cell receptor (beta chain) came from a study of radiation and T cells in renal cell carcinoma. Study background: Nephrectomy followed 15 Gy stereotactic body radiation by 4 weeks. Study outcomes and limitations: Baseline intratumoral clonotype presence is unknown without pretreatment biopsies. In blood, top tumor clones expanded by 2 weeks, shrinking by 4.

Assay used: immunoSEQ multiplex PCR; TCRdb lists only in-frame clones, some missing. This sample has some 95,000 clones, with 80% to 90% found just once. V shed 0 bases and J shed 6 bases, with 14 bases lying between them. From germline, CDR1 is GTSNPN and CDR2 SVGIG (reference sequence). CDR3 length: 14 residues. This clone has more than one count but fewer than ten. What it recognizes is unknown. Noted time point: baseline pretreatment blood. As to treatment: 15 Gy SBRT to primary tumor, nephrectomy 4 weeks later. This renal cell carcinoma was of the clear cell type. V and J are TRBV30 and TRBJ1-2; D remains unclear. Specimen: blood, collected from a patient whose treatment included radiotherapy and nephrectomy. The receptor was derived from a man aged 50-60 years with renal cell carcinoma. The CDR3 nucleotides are TGTGCCTGGAGTGTACGTCGGGTATCGGATGGCTACACCTTC. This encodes CAWSVRRVSDGYTF.